This TCR beta chain was recovered during a study of blood T cell repertoires in COVID-19. Whole-study context: Samples taken during acute and convalescent COVID-19 were collected in the United States, Italy and Spain. PBMCs, B-cell-depleted T cells, or T cells provided the cDNA or gDNA that made up the material.

The length of the CDR3 is 16 residues. The ends lost 8 bases at V and 0 bases at J; junction bases unmatched: 5. Germline CDR1 and CDR2: LNHDA and SQIVND (reference sequence). Donors were grouped by their self-reported clinical history. Some clones are missing from TCRdb's copy, which holds only in-frame ones; the method was immunoSEQ multiplex PCR. The sample has about 350,000 clones, roughly 84% seen once; the top ten hold approximately 0.93%. The material sequenced was PBMCs or T cells enriched from blood (not recorded which). The source of this sequence is a young woman who had recovered from COVID-19. This chain links TRBV19 with TRBJ2-6; 9 nucleotides match TRBD1. The CDR3: CASRDRASSGANVLTF. CDR3 nucleotides: TGTGCCAGTCGGGACAGGGCAAGCTCTGGGGCCAACGTCCTGACTTTC.